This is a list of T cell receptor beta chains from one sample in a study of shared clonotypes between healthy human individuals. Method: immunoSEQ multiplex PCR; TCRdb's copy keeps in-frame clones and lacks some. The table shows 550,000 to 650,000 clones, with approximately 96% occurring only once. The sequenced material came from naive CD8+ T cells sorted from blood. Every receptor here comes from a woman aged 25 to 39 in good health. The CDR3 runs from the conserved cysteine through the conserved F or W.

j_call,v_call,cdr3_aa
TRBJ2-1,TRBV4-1,CASSHPGGTYNEQFF
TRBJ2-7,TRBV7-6,CASSPRLAGNYEQYF
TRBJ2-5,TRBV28,CASSGDRGYLQETQYF
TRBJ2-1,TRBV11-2,CASSLEGLAGPGEQFF
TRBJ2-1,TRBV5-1,CASSARDRAINEQFF
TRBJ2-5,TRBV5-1,CASSDDLSLQETQYF
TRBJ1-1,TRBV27,CASSSRQDNTEAFF
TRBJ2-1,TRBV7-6,CASSPGTSGRAHEQFF
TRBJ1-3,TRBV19,CASSRRLVPGEVGNTIYF
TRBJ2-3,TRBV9,CASSVHHSGTSTDTQYF
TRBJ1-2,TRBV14,CASSQVGLRGYTF
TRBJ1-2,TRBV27,CASSETGSWDGYTF
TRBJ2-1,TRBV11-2,CASRSGSGSTYNEQFF